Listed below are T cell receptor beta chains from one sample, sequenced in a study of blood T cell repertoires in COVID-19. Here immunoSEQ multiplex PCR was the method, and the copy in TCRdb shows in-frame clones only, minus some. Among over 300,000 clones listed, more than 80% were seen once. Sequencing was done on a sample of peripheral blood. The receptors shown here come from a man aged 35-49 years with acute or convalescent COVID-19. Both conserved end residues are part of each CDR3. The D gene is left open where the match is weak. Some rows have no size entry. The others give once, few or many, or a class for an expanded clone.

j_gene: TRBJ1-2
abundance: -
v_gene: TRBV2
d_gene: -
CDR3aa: CASSAPQGMGYTF
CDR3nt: TGTGCCAGCAGCGCTCCCCAGGGGATGGGCTACACCTTC

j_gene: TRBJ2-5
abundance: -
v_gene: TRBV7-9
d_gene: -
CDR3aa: CASRYEVGGQETQYF
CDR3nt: TGTGCCAGCAGATACGAAGTGGGAGGACAAGAGACCCAGTACTTC

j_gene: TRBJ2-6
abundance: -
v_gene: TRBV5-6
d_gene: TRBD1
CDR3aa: CASSTRTGSSGANVLTF
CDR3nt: TGTGCCAGCAGCACTCGGACAGGGTCCTCTGGGGCCAACGTCCTGACTTTC

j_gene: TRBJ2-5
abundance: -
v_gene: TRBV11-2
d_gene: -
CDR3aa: CASRATQETQYF
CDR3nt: TGTGCCAGCAGAGCTACTCAAGAGACCCAGTACTTC

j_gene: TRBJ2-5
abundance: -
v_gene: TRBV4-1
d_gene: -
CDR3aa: CASSRPVSGRQETQYF
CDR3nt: TGCGCCAGCAGCCGCCCAGTATCCGGGAGACAAGAGACCCAGTACTTC

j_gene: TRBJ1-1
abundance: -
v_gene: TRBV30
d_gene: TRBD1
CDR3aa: CAWSGQGDTEAFF
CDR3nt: TGTGCCTGGAGCGGACAGGGCGACACTGAAGCTTTCTTT

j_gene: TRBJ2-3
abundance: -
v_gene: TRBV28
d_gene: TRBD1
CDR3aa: CASTPDREPPDTQYF
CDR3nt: TGTGCCAGCACACCCGACAGGGAACCCCCAGATACGCAGTATTTT

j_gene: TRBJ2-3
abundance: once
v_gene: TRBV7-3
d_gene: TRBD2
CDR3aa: CASSLSLAGGADTQYF
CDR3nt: TGTGCCAGCAGCTTAAGTCTAGCGGGAGGTGCAGATACGCAGTATTTT

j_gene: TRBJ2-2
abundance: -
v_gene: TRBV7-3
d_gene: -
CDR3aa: CASSGDTGELFF
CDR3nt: TGTGCCAGCTCCGGGGACACCGGGGAGCTGTTTTTT

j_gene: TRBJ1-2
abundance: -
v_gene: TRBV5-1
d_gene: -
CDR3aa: CASSLEQGRGGYTF
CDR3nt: TGCGCCAGCAGCTTGGAGCAGGGGCGTGGTGGCTACACCTTC

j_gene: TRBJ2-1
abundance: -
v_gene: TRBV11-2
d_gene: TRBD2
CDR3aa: CASSPGTSGGAGEQFF
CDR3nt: TGTGCCAGCAGCCCAGGGACTAGCGGGGGGGCAGGGGAGCAGTTCTTC

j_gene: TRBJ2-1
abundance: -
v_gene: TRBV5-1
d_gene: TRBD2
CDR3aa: CASSGTSGHNEQFF
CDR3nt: TGCGCCAGCAGTGGGACTAGCGGCCACAATGAGCAGTTCTTC

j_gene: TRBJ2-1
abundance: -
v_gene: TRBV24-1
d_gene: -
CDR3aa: CATSDLGLANEQFF
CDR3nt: TGTGCCACCAGTGATTTGGGGCTAGCCAATGAGCAGTTCTTC

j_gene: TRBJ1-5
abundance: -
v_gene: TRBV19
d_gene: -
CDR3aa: CASSTGTPSHDQPQHF
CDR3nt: TGTGCCAGTAGCACAGGGACCCCCTCACACGATCAGCCCCAGCATTTT

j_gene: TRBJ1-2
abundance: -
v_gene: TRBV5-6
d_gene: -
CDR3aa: CASSLGDINYGYTF
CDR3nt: TGTGCCAGCAGCTTGGGAGACATTAACTATGGCTACACCTTC

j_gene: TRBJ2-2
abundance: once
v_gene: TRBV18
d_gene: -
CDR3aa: CASSEQGDTGELFF
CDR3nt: TGTGCCAGCTCCGAACAGGGTGACACCGGGGAGCTGTTTTTT

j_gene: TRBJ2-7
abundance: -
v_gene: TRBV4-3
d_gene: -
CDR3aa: CASSQDEQSSYEQYF
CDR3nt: TGCGCCAGCAGCCAAGACGAACAAAGCTCCTACGAGCAGTACTTC

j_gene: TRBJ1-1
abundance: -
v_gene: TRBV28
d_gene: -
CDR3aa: CASSFGSTGTEAFF
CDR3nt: TGTGCCAGCAGTTTCGGATCCACGGGGACTGAAGCTTTCTTT

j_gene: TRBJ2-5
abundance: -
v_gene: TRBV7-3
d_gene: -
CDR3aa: CASSLTTSFQETQYF
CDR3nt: TGTGCCAGCAGCTTAACCACGAGCTTCCAAGAGACCCAGTACTTC

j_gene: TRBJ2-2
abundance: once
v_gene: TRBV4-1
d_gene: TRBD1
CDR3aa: CASTLSPWGTGGPGELFF
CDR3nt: TGCGCCAGCACCTTGAGCCCGTGGGGGACAGGGGGCCCCGGGGAGCTGTTTTTT

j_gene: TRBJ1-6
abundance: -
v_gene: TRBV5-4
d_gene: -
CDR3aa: CASSLDNSPLHF
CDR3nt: TGTGCCAGCAGTTTAGATAATTCACCCCTCCACTTT

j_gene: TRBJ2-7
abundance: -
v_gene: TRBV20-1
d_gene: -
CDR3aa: CSAWGLYEQYF
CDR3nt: TGCAGTGCTTGGGGGCTGTACGAGCAGTACTTC

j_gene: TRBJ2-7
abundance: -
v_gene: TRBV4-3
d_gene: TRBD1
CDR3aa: CASSQSGAQGSTYEQYF
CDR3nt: TGCGCCAGCAGCCAATCCGGGGCACAGGGGTCCACCTACGAGCAGTACTTC

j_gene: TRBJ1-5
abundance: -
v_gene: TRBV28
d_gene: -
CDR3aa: CASSLTPRDQPQHF
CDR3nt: TGTGCCAGCAGTTTAACACCGAGGGATCAGCCCCAGCATTTT

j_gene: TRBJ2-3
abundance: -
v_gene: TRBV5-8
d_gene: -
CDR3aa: CASRFSSSTDTQYF
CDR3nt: TGTGCCAGCAGATTCAGTTCTAGCACAGATACGCAGTATTTT

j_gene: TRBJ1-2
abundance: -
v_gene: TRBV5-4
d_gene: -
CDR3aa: CASSLETGALISYTF
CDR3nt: TGTGCCAGCAGCTTGGAGACAGGCGCTCTGATAAGCTACACCTTC

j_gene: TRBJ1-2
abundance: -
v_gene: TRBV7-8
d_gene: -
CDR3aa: CASSLDRQANYGYTF
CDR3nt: TGTGCCAGCAGCTTAGACAGGCAAGCTAACTATGGCTACACCTTC

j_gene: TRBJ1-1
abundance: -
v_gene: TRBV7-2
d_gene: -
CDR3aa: CASSSRGGMNTEAFF
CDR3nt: TGTGCCAGCAGCAGTCGGGGAGGGATGAACACTGAAGCTTTCTTT

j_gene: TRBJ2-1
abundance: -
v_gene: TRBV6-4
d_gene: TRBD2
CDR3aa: CASSEGTSGGLNEQFF
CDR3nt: TGTGCCAGCAGTGAGGGGACTAGCGGGGGACTCAATGAGCAGTTCTTC

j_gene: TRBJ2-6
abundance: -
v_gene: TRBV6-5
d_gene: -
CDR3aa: CASSSVSGANVLTF
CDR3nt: TGTGCCAGCAGTTCGGTCTCTGGGGCCAACGTCCTGACTTTC

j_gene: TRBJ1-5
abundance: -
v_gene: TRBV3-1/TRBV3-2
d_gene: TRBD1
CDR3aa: CASSQVTGTQPQHF
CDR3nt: TGTGCCAGCAGCCAAGTGACAGGGACTCAGCCCCAGCATTTT

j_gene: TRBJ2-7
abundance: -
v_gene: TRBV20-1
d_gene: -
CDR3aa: CSASPRTTYEQYF
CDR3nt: TGCAGTGCTAGTCCCAGAACGACCTACGAGCAGTACTTC

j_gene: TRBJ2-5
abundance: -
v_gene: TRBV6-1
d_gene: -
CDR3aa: CASSEAPGGGGETQYF
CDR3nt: TGTGCCAGCAGTGAAGCCCCGGGAGGGGGCGGGGAGACCCAGTACTTC

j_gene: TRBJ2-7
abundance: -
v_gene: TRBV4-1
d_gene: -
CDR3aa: CASSQRSSYEQYF
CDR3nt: TGCGCCAGCAGCCAAAGGAGCTCCTACGAGCAGTACTTC

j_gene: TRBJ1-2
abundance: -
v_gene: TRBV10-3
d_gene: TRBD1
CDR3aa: CAIRTGWFLLYGYTF
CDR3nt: TGTGCCATACGGACAGGGTGGTTCCTCCTCTATGGCTACACCTTC

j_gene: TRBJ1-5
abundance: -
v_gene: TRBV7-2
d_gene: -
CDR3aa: CASSLLYQPQHF
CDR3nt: TGTGCCAGCAGCCTACTCTATCAGCCCCAGCATTTT

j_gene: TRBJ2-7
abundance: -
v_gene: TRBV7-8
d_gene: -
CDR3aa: CASSLGSGEQYF
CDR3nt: TGTGCCAGCAGCTTAGGCAGCGGGGAGCAGTACTTC

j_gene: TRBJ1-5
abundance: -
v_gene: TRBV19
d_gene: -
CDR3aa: CASSIYRGGGRNQPQHF
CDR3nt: TGTGCCAGTAGTATTTATCGTGGGGGGGGGAGAAATCAGCCCCAGCATTTT

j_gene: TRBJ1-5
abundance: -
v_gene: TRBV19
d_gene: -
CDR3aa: CASSPTGGNQPQHF
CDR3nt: TGTGCCAGTAGTCCAACGGGGGGCAATCAGCCCCAGCATTTT

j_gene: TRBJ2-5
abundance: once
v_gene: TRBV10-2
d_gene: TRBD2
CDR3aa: CASSGLAGRETQYF
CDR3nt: TGCGCCAGCAGTGGTCTAGCGGGGAGGGAGACCCAGTACTTC

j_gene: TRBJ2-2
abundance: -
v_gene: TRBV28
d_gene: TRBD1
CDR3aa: CASSRTGVITGELFF
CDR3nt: TGTGCCAGCAGTCGGACAGGGGTTATAACCGGGGAGCTGTTTTTT

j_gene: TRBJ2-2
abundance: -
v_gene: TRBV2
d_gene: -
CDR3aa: CASSVEDNTGELFF
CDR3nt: TGTGCCAGCAGCGTAGAAGATAACACCGGGGAGCTGTTTTTT

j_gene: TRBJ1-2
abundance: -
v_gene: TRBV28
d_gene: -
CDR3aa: CASSSVREPYGYTF
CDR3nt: TGTGCCAGCAGTTCGGTGAGGGAACCCTATGGCTACACCTTC

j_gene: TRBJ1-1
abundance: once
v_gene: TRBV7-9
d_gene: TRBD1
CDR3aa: CASSLAQGGSTEAFF
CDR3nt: TGTGCCAGCAGTCTAGCCCAGGGGGGCAGCACTGAAGCTTTCTTT

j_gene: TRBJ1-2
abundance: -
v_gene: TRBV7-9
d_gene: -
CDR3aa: CASRNRDNRGYTF
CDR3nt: TGTGCCAGCAGGAACCGGGACAATCGGGGCTACACCTTC

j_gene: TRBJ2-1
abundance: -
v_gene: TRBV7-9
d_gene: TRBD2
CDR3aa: CASSLPGTSGWNEQFF
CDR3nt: TGTGCCAGCAGCTTACCCGGGACTAGCGGCTGGAATGAGCAGTTCTTC

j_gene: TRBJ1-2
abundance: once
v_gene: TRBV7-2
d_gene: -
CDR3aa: CASSLAGGDYGYTF
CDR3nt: TGTGCCAGCAGCTTAGCAGGGGGGGACTATGGCTACACCTTC

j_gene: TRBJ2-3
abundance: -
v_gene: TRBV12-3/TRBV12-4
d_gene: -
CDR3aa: CASAGGTQVYF
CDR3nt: TGTGCCAGCGCCGGCGGGACTCAGGTCTATTTT

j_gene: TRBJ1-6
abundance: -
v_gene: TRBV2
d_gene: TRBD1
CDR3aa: CASSESHQGAGGALHF
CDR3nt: TGTGCCAGCAGTGAATCCCACCAGGGGGCCGGGGGAGCCCTCCACTTT